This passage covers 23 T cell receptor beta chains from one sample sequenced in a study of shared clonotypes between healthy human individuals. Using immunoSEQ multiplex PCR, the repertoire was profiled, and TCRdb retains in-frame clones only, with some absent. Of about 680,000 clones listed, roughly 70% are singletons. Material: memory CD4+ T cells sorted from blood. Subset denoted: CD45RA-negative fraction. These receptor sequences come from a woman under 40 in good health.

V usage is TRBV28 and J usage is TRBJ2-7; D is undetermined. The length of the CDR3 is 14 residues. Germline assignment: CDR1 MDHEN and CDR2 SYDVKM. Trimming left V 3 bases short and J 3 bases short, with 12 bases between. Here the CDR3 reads CASSFWAGNYEQYF. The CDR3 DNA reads TGTGCCAGCAGTTTCTGGGCAGGTAACTACGAGCAGTACTTC. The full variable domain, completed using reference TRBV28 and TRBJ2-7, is DVKVTQSSRYLVKRTGEKVFLECVQDMDHENMFWYRQDPGLGLRLIYFSYDVKMKEKGDIPEGYSVSREKKERFSLILESASTNQTSMYLCASSFWAGNYEQYFGPGTRLTVT.

The CDR3 loop reads CASSSSDLIGQYEQYF. CDR3 DNA: TGTGCCAGCAGCTCATCGGACCTCATCGGGCAATACGAGCAGTACTTC. This chain connects TRBV7-8 to TRBJ2-7; D unresolved. There are 16 residues in the CDR3. Trimming removed 4 bases at V and 4 bases at J, with 20 bases between. Germline V gives CDR1 SGHVS, CDR2 FQNEAQ.

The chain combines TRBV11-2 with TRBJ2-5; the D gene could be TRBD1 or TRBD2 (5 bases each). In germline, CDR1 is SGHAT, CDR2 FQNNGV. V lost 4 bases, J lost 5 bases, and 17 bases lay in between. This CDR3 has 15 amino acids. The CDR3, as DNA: TGTGCCAGCAGCTCGGCCGGGACCGTAGGGGAGACCCAGTACTTC. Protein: CASSSAGTVGETQYF.

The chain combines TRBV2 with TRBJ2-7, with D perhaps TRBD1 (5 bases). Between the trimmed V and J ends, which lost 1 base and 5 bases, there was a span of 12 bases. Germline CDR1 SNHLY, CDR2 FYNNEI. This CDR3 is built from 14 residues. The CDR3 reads CASSEGAGSNEQYF. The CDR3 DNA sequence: TGTGCCAGCAGTGAAGGGGCAGGGTCAAACGAGCAGTACTTC.

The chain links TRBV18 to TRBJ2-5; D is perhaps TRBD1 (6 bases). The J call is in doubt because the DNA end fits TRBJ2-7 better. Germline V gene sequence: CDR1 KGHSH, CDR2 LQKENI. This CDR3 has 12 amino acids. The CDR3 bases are TGTGCCAGCTCACCAGCAGGGGTCGAGCAGTACTTC. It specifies CASSPAGVEQYF.

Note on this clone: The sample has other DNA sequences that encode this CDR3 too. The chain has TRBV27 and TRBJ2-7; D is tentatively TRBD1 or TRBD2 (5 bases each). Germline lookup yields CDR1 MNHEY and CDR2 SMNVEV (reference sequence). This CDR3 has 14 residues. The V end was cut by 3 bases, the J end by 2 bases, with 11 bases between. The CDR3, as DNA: TGTGCCAGCAGTTTTAGTCAGGGACCCTACGAGCAGTACTTC. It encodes CASSFSQGPYEQYF.

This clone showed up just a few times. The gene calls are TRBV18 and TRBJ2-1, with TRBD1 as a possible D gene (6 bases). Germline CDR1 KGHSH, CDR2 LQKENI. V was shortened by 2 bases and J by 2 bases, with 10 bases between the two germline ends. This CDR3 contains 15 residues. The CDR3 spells CASSPKGQPYNEQFF. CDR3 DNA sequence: TGTGCCAGCTCACCAAAGGGACAACCCTACAATGAGCAGTTCTTC.

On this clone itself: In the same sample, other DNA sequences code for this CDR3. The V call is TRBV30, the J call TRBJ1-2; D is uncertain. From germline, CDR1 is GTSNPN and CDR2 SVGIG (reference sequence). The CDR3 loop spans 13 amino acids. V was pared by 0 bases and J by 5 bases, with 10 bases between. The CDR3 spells CAWSVGEGYGYTF. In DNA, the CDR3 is TGTGCCTGGAGTGTTGGGGAGGGTTATGGCTACACCTTC.

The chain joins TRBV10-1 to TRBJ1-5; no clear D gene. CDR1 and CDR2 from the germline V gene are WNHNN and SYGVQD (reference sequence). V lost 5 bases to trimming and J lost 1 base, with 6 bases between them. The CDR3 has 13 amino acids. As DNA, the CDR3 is TGCGCCAGCAGTAAACACAGCAATCAGCCCCAGCATTTT. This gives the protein CASSKHSNQPQHF.

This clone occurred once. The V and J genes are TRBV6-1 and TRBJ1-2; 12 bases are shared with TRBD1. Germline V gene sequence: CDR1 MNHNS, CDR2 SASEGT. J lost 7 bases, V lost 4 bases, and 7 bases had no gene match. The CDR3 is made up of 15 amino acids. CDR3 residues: CASSVAGTGGSGYTF. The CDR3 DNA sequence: TGTGCCAGCAGTGTTGCCGGGACAGGGGGCTCTGGCTACACCTTC.

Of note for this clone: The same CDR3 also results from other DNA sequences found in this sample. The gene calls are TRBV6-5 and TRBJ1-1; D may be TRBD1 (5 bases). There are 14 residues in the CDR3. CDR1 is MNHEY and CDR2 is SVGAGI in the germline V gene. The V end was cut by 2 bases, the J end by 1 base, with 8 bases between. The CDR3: CASSYLGGNTEAFF. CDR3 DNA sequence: TGTGCCAGCAGTTACCTCGGGGGGAACACTGAAGCTTTCTTT.

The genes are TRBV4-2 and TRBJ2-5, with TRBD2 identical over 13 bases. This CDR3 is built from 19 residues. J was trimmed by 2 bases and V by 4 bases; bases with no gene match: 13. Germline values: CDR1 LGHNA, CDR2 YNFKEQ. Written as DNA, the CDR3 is TGTGCCAGCAGCCGGACTTGGACTAGCGGGAGAGGCACACAAGAGACCCAGTACTTC. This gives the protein CASSRTWTSGRGTQETQYF.

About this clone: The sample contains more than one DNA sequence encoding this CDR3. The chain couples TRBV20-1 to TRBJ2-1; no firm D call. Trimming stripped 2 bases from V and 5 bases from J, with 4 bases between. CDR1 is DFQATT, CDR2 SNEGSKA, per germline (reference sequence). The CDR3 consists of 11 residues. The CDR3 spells CSARSDNEQFF. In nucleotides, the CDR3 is TGCAGTGCTAGATCAGACAATGAGCAGTTCTTC.

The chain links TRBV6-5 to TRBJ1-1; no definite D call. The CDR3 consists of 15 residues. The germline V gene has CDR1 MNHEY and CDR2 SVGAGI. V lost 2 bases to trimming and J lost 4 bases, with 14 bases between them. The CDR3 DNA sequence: TGTGCCAGCAGTTACGAGGGAGGTGGAAGCACTGAAGCTTTCTTT. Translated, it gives CASSYEGGGSTEAFF.

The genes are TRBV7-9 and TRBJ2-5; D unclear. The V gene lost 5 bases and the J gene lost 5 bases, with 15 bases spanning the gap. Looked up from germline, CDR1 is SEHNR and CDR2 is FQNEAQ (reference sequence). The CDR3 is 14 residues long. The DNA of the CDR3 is TGTGCCAGCAGCCCTCCTTCAGGCGACGAGACCCAGTACTTC. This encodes CASSPPSGDETQYF. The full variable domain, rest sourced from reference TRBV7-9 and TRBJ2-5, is DTGVSQNPRHKITKRGQNVTFRCDPISEHNRLYWYRQTLGQGPEFLTYFQNEAQLEKSRLLSDRFSAERPKGSFSTLEIQRTEQGDSAMYLCASSPPSGDETQYFGPGTRLLVL.

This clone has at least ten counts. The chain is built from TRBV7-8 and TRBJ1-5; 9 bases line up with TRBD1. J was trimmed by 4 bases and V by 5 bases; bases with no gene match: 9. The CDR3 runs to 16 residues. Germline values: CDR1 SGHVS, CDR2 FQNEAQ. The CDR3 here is CASSQRTGEGNQPQHF. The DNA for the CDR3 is TGTGCCAGCAGCCAAAGGACAGGGGAAGGTAATCAGCCCCAGCATTTT.

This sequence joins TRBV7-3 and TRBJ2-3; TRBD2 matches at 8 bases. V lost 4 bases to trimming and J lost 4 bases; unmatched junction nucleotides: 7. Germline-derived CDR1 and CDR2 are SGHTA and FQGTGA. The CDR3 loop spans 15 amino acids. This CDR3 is CASSSLAGMADTQYF. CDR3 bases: TGTGCCAGCAGCTCTTTAGCGGGAATGGCAGATACGCAGTATTTT.

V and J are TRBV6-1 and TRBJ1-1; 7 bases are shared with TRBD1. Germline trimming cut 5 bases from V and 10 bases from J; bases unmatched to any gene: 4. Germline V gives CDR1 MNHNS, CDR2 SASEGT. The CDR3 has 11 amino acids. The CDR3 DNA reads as TGTGCCAGCAGTCTACAGGGGACAGCTTTCTTT. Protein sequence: CASSLQGTAFF.

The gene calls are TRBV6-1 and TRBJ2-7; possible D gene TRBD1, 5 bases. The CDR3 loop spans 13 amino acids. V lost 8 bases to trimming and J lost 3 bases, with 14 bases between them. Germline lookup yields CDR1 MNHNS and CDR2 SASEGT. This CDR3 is CASGKAGLYEQYF. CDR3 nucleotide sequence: TGTGCCAGCGGGAAGGCAGGGCTCTACGAGCAGTACTTC.

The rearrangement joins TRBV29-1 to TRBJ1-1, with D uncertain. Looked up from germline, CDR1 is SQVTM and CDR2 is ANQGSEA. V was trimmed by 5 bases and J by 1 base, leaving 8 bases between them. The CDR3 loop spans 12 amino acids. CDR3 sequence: CSVSPSNTEAFF. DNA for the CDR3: TGCAGCGTTAGTCCCTCGAACACTGAAGCTTTCTTT. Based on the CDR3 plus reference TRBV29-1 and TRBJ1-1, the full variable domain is SAVISQKPSRDICQRGTSLTIQCQVDSQVTMMFWYRQQPGQSLTLIATANQGSEATYESGFVIDKFPISRPNLTFSTLTVSNMSPEDSSIYLCSVSPSNTEAFFGQGTRLTVV.

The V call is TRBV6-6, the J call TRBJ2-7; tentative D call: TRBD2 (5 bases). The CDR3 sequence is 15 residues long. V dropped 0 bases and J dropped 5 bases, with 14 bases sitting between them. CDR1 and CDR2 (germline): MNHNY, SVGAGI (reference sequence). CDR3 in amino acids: CASSYSNLASDEQYF. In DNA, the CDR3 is TGTGCCAGCAGTTACTCGAACCTAGCCTCGGACGAGCAGTACTTC.

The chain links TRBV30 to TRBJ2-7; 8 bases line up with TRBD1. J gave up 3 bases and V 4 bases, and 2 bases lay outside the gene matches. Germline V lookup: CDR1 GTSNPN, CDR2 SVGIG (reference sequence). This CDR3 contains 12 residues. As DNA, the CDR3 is TGTGCCTGGAACAGGGGGTACTACGAGCAGTACTTC. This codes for CAWNRGYYEQYF.

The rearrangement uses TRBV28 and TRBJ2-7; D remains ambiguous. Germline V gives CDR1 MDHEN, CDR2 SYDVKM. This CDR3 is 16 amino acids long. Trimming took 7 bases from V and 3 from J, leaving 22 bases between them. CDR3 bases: TGTGCCAGCACCTCCATTCTGGGAAATGGCTACTACGAGCAGTACTTC. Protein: CASTSILGNGYYEQYF.